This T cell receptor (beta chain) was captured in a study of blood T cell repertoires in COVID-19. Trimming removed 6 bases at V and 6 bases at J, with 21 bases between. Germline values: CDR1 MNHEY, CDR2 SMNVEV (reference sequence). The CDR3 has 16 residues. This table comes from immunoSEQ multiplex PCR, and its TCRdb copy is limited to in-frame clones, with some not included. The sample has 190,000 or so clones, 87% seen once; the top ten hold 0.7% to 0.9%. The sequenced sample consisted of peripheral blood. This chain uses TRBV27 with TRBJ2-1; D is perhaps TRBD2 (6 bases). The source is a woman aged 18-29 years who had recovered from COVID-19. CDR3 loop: CASRGWGDPKGNEQFF. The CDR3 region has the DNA TGTGCCAGCAGGGGGTGGGGGGATCCGAAAGGCAATGAGCAGTTCTTC.